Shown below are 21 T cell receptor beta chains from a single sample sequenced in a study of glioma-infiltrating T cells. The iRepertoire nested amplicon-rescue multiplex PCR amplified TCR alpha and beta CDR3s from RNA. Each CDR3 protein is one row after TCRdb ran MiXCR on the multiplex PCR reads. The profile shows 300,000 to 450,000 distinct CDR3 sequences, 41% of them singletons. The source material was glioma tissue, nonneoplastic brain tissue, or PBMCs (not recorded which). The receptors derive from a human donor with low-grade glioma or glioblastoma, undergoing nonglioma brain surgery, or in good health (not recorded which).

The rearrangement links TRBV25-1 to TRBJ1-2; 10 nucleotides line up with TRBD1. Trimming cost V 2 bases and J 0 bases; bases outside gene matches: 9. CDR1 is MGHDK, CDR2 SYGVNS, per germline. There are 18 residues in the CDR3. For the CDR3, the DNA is TGTGCCAGCAGTGAAGGGGGACAGGGGACAGTAGCTAACTATGGCTACACCTTC. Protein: CASSEGGQGTVANYGYTF.

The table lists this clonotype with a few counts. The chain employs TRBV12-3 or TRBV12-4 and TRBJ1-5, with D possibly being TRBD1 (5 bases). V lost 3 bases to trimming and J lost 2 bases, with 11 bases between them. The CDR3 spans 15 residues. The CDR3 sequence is CASSFGGVGNQPQHF. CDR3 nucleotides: TGTGCCAGCAGTTTTGGGGGGGTTGGCAATCAGCCCCAGCATTTT.

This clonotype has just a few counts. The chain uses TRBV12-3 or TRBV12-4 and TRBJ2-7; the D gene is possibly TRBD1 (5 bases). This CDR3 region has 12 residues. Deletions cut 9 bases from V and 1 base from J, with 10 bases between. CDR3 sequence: CASGDSSYEQYF. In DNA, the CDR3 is TGTGCCAGTGGAGACAGTTCCTACGAGCAGTACTTC.

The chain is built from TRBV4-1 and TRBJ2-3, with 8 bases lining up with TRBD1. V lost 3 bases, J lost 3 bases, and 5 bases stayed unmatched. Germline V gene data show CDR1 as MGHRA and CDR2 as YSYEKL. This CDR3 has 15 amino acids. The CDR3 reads CASSHRQGSTDTQYF. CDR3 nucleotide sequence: TGCGCCAGCAGCCATCGACAGGGGTCGACAGATACGCAGTATTTT.

Written as DNA, the CDR3 is TGTGCCAGCAGACCTAGCCGGGGTTTCGTAAACAATGAGCAGTTCTTC. Amino acids: CASRPSRGFVNNEQFF. The chain couples TRBV12-3 or TRBV12-4 to TRBJ2-1; tentative D call: TRBD2 (5 bases). This CDR3 comprises 16 residues. Trimming took 6 bases from V and 5 from J, leaving 20 bases between them.

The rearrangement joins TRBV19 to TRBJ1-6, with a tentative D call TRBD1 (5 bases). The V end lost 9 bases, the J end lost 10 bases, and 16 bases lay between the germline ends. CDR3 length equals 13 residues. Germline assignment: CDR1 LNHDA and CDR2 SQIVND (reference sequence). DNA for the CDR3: TGTGCCAGCAACCCTTCGGGGGTCTCACCCCTCCACTTT. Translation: CASNPSGVSPLHF.

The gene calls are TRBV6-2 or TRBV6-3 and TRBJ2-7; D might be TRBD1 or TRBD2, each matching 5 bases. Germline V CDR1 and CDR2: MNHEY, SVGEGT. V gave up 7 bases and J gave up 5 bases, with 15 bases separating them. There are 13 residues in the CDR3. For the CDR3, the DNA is TGTGCCAGCACTCCCCGGGGCCCCCACGAGCAGTACTTC. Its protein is CASTPRGPHEQYF.

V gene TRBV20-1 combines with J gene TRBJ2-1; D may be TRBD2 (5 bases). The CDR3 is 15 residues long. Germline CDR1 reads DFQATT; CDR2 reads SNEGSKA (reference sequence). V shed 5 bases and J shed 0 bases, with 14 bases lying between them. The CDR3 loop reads CSAGEAVISYNEQFF. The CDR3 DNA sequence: TGCAGTGCTGGGGAAGCGGTTATCTCCTACAATGAGCAGTTCTTC.

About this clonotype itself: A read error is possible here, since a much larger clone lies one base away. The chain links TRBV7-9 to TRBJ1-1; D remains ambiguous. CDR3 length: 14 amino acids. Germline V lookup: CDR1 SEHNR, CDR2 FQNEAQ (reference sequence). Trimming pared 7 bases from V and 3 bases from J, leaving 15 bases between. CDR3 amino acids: CASIRVGLDTEAFF. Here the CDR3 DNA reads TGTGCCAGCATTCGGGTAGGGTTGGACACTGAAGCTTTCTTT. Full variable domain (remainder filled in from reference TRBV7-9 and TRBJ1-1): DTGVSQNPRHKITKRGQNVTFRCDPISEHNRLYWYRQTLGQGPEFLTYFQNEAQLEKSRLLSDRFSAERPKGSFSTLEIQRTEQGDSAMYLCASIRVGLDTEAFFGQGTRLTVV.

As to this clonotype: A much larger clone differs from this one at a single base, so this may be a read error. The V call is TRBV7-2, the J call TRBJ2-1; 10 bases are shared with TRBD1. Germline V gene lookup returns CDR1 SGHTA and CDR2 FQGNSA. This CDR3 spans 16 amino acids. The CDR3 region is CASSLGDRGSYNERFF. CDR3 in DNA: TGTGCCAGCAGCTTAGGGGACAGGGGCTCCTACAATGAGCGGTTCTTC.

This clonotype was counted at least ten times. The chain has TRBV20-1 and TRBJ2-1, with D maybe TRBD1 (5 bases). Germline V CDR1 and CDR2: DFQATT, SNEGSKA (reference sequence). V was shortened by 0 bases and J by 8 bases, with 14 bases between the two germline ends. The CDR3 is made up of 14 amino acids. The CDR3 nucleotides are TGCAGTGCTAGAGATCCAGGGAAGCGATATGAGCAGTTCTTC. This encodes CSARDPGKRYEQFF.

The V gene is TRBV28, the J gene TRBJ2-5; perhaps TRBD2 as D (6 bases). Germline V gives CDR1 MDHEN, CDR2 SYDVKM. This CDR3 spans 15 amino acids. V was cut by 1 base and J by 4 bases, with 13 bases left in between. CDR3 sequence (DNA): TGTGCCAGCAGTTTATTGGAGGGGAGGCGAGAGACCCAGTACTTC. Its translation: CASSLLEGRRETQYF.

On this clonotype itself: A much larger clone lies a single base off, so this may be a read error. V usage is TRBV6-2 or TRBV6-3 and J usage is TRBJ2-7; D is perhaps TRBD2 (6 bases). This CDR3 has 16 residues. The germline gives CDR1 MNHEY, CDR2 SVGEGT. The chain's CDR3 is CAGSYGRTTGIYEQYF. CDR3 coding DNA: TGTGCCGGCAGTTATGGACGGACTACTGGGATTTACGAGCAGTACTTC.

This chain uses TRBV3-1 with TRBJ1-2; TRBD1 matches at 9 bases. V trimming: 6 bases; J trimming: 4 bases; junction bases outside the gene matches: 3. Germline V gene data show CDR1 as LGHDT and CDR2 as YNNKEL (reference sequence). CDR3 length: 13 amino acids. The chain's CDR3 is CASRGQGSYGYTF. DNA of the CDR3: TGTGCCAGCAGGGGACAGGGCAGCTATGGCTACACCTTC.

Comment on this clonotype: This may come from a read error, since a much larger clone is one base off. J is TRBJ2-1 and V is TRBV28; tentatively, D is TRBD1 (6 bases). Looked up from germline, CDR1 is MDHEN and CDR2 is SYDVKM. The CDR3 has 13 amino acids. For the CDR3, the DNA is TGTGCCAGCAGTGCAGGGGTTTACAATGAGCGGTTCTTC. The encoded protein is CASSAGVYNERFF.

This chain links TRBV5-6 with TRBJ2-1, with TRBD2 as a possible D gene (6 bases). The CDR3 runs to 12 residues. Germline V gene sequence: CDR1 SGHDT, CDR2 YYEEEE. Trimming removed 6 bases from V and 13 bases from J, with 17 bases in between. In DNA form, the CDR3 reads TGTGCCAGCACCTGGGGGGATGGTGATCAGTTCTTC. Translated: CASTWGDGDQFF.

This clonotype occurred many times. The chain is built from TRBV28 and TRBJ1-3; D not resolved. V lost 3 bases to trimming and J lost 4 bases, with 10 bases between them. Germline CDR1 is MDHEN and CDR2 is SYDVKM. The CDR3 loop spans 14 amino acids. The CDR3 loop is CASSFPGTGNTIYF. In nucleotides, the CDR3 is TGTGCCAGCAGTTTCCCGGGCACGGGAAACACCATATATTTT. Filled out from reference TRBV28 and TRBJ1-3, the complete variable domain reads DVKVTQSSRYLVKRTGEKVFLECVQDMDHENMFWYRQDPGLGLRLIYFSYDVKMKEKGDIPEGYSVSREKKERFSLILESASTNQTSMYLCASSFPGTGNTIYFGEGSWLTVV.

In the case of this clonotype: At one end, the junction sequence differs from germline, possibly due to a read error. CDR3 sequence: CASGRGGNSNQRQHF. The CDR3 nucleotides read TGTGCCAGCGGTAGAGGGGGGAATAGCAATCAGCGCCAGCATTTT. The rearrangement joins TRBV28 to TRBJ1-5, with D possibly being TRBD1 (6 bases). The CDR3 has 15 residues. Germline CDR1 MDHEN, CDR2 SYDVKM.

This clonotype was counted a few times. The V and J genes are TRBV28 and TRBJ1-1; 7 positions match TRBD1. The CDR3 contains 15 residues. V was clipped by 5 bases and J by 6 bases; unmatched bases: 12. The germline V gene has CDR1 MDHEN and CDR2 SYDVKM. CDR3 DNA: TGTGCCAGCAGTAGGTTCAGGGGGGTTAAGTCTGAAGCTTTCTTT. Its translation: CASSRFRGVKSEAFF.

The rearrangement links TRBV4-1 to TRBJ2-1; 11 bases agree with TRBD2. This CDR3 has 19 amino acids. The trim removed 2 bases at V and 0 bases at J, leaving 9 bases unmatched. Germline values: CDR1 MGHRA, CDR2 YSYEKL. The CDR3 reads CASSQWRLAGRSSYNEQFF. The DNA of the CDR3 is TGCGCCAGCAGCCAATGGAGACTAGCGGGGAGGAGCTCCTACAATGAGCAGTTCTTC.

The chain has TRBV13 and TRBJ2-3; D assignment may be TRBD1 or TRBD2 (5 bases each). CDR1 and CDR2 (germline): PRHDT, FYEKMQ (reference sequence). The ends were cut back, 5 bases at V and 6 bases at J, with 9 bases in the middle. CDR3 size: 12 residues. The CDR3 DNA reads TGTGCCAGCAGCCGGGGCATCGATACGCAGTATTTT. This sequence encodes CASSRGIDTQYF.